Listed below are T cell receptor beta chains from one sample, sequenced in a study of T cells in Graves' hyperthyroidism and ophthalmopathy. TCRdb processed the multiplex PCR reads anew with MiXCR; each CDR3 protein has one entry. The table includes under 600,000 distinct CDR3 sequences, about a sixth detected once. Sequenced material: blood. The receptors derive from a middle-aged woman with Graves' ophthalmopathy. Both conserved end residues are part of each CDR3. Fields, in order: D gene, J gene, V gene, CDR3 protein. D genes are given only for firm matches.

-,TRBJ1-2,TRBV6-1,CASSESNRERRAFGGYTF
TRBD2,TRBJ2-2,TRBV7-2,CASSERTRNTGELFF
TRBD1,TRBJ1-5,TRBV28,CASSSWTGSNQPQHF
-,TRBJ1-4,TRBV5-1,CASSPGARGTVATNEKLFF
TRBD2,TRBJ2-7,TRBV20-1,CSGDPGLASEQYF
TRBD1,TRBJ2-1,TRBV2,CASSEGTGGNEQFF
TRBD2,TRBJ2-2,TRBV5-1,CASSLAVAGESTGELFF
TRBD2,TRBJ2-1,TRBV11-2,CASSLVSGGASEQFF
-,TRBJ2-7,TRBV30,CACSGTAYEQYF
-,TRBJ2-2,TRBV30,CAWRINTGELFF